Listed here are 10 T cell receptor beta chains from one sample, sequenced in a study of CD8 T cells in ankylosing spondylitis. TCRdb re-derived calls from the 5' RACE reads in MiXCR, one entry per CDR3 protein. The sample lists some 200,000 distinct CDR3 sequences, around a sixth occurring once. The sequenced material came from blood, either unsorted or a sorted T cell fraction (not recorded which). These receptors were obtained from a male donor under 35 with ankylosing spondylitis or in good health (not recorded which).

This clonotype has at least ten counts. The CDR3 sequence is CASSWTALTDTQYF. In nucleotides, the CDR3 is TGTGCCAGCAGCTGGACGGCTCTCACAGATACGCAGTATTTT. The chain carries TRBV6-5 and TRBJ2-3; D ambiguous. Germline CDR1 MNHEY, CDR2 SVGAGI. The CDR3 loop spans 14 amino acids. The V gene lost 6 bases and the J gene lost 2 bases, with 12 bases spanning the gap.

This clonotype was counted at least ten times. Without the conserved terminal phenylalanine or tryptophan, this CDR3 likely stems from a read error. No DNA is shown, since the ends of the CDR3 on it are uncertain; the CDR3 is the one TCRdb lists. The chain recombines TRBV28 with TRBJ2-1; no DNA check was done on the table's D call, TRBD1. The germline CDR1 and CDR2 sequences are MDHEN and SYDVKM. 11 amino acids form the CDR3, both terminal residues included. The CDR3 is CASSWRTGDLL.

This clonotype was seen ten or more times. The J gene is TRBJ2-5, the V gene TRBV2; D remains unclear. Germline CDR1 and CDR2: SNHLY and FYNNEI. V lost 5 bases, J lost 3 bases, and 4 bases lay in between. The CDR3 is made up of 11 amino acids. CDR3 in DNA: TGTGCCAGCAGTCGAAAAGAGACCCAGTACTTC. Translating it yields CASSRKETQYF.

This clonotype has at least ten counts. The rearrangement uses TRBV4-2 and TRBJ2-1; TRBD2 agrees at 8 bases. The V segment lost 0 bases and the J segment 2 bases; nucleotides outside the gene matches: 6. This CDR3 is 17 amino acids long. From germline, CDR1 is LGHNA and CDR2 YNFKEQ. The CDR3 loop reads CASSQDWTGGPYNEQFF. CDR3 coding DNA: TGTGCCAGCAGCCAAGATTGGACGGGAGGGCCCTACAATGAGCAGTTCTTC.

This clonotype was detected many times. V and J are TRBV5-6 and TRBJ2-3; D not resolved. The CDR3 consists of 15 residues. V gave up 5 bases and J gave up 0 bases, with 13 bases separating them. Germline values: CDR1 SGHDT, CDR2 YYEEEE. The CDR3 DNA reads TGTGCCAGCAGAAGGGCGGTCCGAAGCACAGATACGCAGTATTTT. Translation gives CASRRAVRSTDTQYF.

This clonotype was seen a few times. This chain joins TRBV29-1 and TRBJ2-1, with D possibly being TRBD2 (6 bases). CDR3 size: 15 residues. Trimming removed 7 bases at V and 3 bases at J, with 19 bases between. Germline CDR1 is SQVTM and CDR2 is ANQGSEA. CDR3 in DNA: TGCAGCGCGGAACCGTCTGGGACTCACTACAATGAGCAGTTCTTC. Translating it yields CSAEPSGTHYNEQFF.

Many counts were recorded for this clonotype. J is TRBJ2-3 and V is TRBV7-2; D possibly corresponds to TRBD1 (6 bases). V shed 1 base and J shed 14 bases, with 13 bases lying between them. The CDR3 sequence is 12 residues long. Germline V gene data show CDR1 as SGHTA and CDR2 as FQGNSA. The DNA of the CDR3 is TGTGCCAGCAGCTTAGAAGGGACACGGGGGTATTTT. Encoded protein: CASSLEGTRGYF.

This clonotype has a count of ten or more. This sequence joins TRBV6-5 and TRBJ1-4; 7 bases match TRBD1. CDR3 size: 16 residues. The ends lost 6 bases at V and 11 bases at J; junction bases unmatched: 18. CDR1 and CDR2 from the germline V gene are MNHEY and SVGAGI. CDR3 in amino acids: CASSAIGNSGQKKLFF. Written as DNA, the CDR3 is TGTGCCAGCAGCGCGATTGGAAATTCGGGACAGAAGAAACTGTTTTTT.

This clonotype showed up many times. The V call is TRBV12-3 or TRBV12-4, the J call TRBJ1-5; possible D gene TRBD1, 6 bases. The CDR3 loop spans 14 amino acids. V lost 3 bases and J 4 bases, leaving 10 bases between the germline ends. CDR3 region: CASSLGQGNQPQHF. CDR3 DNA sequence: TGTGCCAGCAGTTTGGGCCAGGGGAATCAGCCCCAGCATTTT.

In its sample, this clonotype was seen many times. V is TRBV4-3 and J is TRBJ2-7, with D perhaps given as TRBD1 or TRBD2 (6 bases each). Trimming took off 0 bases at V and 3 bases at J, with 12 bases between the two ends. CDR1 is LGHNA, CDR2 YSLEER, per germline. CDR3 length: 15 residues. The CDR3 coding sequence is TGCGCCAGCAGCCAAGAAGCCAGGGGAGGCTACGAGCAGTACTTC. Protein: CASSQEARGGYEQYF.